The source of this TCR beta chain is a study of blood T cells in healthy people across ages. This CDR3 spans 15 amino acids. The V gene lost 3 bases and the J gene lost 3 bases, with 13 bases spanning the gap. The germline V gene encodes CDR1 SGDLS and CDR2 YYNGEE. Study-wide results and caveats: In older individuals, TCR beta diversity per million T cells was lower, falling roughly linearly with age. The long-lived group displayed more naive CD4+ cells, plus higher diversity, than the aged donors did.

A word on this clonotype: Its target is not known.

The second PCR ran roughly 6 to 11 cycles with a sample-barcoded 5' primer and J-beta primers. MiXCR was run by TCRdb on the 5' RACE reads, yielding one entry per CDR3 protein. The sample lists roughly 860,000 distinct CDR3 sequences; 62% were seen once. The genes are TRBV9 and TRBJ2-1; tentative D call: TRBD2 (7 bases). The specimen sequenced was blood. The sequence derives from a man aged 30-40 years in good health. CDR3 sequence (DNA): TGTGCCAGCAGCGGCCAAGGGGGGGACTACAATGAGCAGTTCTTC. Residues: CASSGQGGDYNEQFF.